This entry features one T cell receptor beta chain sequence. The antigen is not known. The sample is drawn from a study of blood T cells in healthy people across ages. Study-wide findings and caveats: A strong correlation was seen between TCR beta diversity and naive T cell percentage.

Healthy Caucasian individuals from Russia aged about 6 to 90 served as donors. It was with a sample-barcoded 5' primer and a J-beta primer mix that a second PCR of roughly 6 to 12 cycles was run. TCRdb redid the calling of the 5' RACE reads with MiXCR, one entry per CDR3 protein. The table has over 950,000 distinct CDR3 sequences, roughly half seen once. In germline, CDR1 is MNHEY, CDR2 SVGAGI. Deletions cut 8 bases from V and 0 bases from J, with 10 bases between. CDR3 length equals 13 residues. Source material: blood. The receptor's source is a woman aged 55-69 years in good health. V gene TRBV6-5 combines with J gene TRBJ1-1; unclear D gene. The CDR3 DNA follows: TGTGCCAGCCAAAGGGCAGTGAACACTGAAGCTTTCTTT. Translating it yields CASQRAVNTEAFF.